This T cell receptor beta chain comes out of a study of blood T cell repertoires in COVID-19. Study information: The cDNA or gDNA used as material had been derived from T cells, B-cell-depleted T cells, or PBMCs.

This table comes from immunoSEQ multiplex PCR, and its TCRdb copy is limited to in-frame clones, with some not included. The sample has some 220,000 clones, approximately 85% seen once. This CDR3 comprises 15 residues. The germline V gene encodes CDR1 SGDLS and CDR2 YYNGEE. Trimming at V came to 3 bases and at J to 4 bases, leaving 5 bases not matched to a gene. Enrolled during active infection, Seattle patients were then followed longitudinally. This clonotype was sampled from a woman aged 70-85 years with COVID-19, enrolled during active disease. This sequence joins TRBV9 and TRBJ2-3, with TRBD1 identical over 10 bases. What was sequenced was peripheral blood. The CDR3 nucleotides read TGTGCCAGCAGCGCGGGACAGGGGTTTTCAGATACGCAGTATTTT. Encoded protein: CASSAGQGFSDTQYF.